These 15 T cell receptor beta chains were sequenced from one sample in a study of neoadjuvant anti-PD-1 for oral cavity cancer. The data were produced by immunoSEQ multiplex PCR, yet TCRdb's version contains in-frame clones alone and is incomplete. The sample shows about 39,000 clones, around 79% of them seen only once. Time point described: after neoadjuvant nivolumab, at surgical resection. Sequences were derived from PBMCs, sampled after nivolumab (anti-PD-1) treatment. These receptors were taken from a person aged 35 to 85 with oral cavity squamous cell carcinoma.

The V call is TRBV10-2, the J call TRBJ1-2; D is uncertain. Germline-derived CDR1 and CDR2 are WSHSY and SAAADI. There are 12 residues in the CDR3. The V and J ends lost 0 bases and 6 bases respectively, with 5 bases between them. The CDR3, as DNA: TGCGCCAGCAGTGAGTCAGGGAATGGCTACACCTTC. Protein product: CASSESGNGYTF.

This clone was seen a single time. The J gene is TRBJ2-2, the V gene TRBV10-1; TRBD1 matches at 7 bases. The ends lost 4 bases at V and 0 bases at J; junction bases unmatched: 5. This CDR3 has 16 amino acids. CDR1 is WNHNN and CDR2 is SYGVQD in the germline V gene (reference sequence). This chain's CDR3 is CASSGRQGSNTGELFF. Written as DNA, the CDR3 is TGCGCCAGCAGTGGGCGACAGGGATCGAACACCGGGGAGCTGTTTTTT.

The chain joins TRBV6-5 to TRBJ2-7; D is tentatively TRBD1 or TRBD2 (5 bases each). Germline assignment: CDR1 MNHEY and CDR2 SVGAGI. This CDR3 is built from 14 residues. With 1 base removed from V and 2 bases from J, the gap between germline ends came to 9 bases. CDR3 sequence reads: CASSYLGTTYEQYF. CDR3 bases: TGTGCCAGCAGTTACTTGGGGACCACCTACGAGCAGTACTTC.

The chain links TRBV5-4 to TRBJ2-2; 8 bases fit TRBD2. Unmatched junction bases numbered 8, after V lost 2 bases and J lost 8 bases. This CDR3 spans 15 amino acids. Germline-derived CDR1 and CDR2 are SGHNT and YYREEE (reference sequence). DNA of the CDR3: TGTGCCAGCAGCTTTGGGACTAGGGGTGAAGGGGAGCTGTTTTTT. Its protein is CASSFGTRGEGELFF.

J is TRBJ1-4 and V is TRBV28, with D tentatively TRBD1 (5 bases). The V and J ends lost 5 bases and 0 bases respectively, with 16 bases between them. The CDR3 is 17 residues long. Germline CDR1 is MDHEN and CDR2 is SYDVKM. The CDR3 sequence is CASSLPGLLATNEKLFF. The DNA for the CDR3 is TGTGCCAGCAGTCTCCCGGGACTCCTAGCAACTAATGAAAAACTGTTTTTT.

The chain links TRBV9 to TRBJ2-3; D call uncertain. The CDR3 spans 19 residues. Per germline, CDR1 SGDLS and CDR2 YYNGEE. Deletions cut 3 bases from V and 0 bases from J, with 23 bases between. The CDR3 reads CASSAHHSSGKSSTDTQYF. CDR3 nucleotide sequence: TGTGCCAGCAGCGCTCACCACTCTTCCGGAAAGTCGAGCACAGATACGCAGTATTTT.

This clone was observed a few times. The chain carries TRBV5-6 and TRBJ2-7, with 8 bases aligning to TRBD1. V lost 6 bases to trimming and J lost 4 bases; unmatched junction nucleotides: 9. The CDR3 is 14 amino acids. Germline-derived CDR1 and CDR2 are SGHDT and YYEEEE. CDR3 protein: CASTMTGAVYEQYF. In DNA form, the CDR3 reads TGTGCCAGCACCATGACAGGGGCAGTGTACGAGCAGTACTTC.

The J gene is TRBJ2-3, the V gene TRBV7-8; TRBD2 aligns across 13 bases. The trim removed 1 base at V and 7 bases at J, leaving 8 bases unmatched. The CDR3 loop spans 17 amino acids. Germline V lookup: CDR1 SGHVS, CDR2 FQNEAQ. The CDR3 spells CASSLGTSGSPSYTQYF. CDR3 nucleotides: TGTGCCAGCAGCTTAGGGACTAGCGGGAGCCCCTCCTATACGCAGTATTTT.

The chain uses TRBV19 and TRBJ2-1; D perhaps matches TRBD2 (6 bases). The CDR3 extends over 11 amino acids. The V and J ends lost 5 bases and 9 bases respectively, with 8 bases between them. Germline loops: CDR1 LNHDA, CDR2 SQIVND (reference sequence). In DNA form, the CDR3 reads TGTGCCAGTAGTCGGCGGGGTGAGCAGTTCTTC. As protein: CASSRRGEQFF.

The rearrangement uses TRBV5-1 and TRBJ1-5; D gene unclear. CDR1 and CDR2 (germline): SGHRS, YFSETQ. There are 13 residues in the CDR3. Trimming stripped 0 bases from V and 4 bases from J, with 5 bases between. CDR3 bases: TGCGCCAGCAGCTTGGATGGAAATCAGCCCCAGCATTTT. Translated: CASSLDGNQPQHF. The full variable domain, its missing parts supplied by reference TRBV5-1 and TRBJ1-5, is KAGVTQTPRYLIKTRGQQVTLSCSPISGHRSVSWYQQTPGQGLQFLFEYFSETQRNKGNFPGRFSGRQFSNSRSEMNVSTLELGDSALYLCASSLDGNQPQHFGDGTRLSIL.

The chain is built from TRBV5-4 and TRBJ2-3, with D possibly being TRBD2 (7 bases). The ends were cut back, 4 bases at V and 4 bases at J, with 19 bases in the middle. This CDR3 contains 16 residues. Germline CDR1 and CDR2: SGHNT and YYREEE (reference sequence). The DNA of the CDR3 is TGTGCCAGCAGCGGCGCGGGGGCGCAGGTTGCAGATACGCAGTATTTT. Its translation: CASSGAGAQVADTQYF.

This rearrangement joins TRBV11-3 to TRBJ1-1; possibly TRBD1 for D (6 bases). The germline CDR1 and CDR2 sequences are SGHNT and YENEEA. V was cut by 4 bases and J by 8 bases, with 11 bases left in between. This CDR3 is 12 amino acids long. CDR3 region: CASSSRTAEAFF. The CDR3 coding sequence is TGTGCCAGCAGCTCGCGGACAGCCGAAGCTTTCTTT.

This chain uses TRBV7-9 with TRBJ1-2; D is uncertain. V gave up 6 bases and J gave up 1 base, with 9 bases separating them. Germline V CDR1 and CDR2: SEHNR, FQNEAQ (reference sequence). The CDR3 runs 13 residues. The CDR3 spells CASRFIGNYGYTF. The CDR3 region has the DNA TGTGCCAGCAGATTTATAGGTAACTATGGCTACACCTTC. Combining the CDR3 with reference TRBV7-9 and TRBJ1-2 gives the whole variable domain DTGVSQNPRHKITKRGQNVTFRCDPISEHNRLYWYRQTLGQGPEFLTYFQNEAQLEKSRLLSDRFSAERPKGSFSTLEIQRTEQGDSAMYLCASRFIGNYGYTFGSGTRLTVV.

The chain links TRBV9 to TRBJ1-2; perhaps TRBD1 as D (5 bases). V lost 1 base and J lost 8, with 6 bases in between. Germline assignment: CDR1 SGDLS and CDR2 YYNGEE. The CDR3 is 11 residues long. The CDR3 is CASSVWGGYTF. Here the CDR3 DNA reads TGTGCCAGCAGCGTATGGGGCGGCTACACCTTC.

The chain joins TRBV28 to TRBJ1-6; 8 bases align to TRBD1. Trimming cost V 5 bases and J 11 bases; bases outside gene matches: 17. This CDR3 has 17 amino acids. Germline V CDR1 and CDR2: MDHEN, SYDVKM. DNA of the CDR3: TGTGCCAGCAGTATAGGTCGGGCCGCAGGGGGCTTTGCACCCCTCCACTTT. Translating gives CASSIGRAAGGFAPLHF.